Listed below are T cell receptor beta chains from one sample, sequenced in a study of CD8+CD57+ T cells in acquired aplastic anemia. TCRdb called the reads again in MiXCR, with one record for every CDR3 protein. The sample carries 150,000 to 200,000 distinct CDR3 sequences, over 60% recorded once. Sequencing input: sorted CD4+, CD8+, or CD8+CD57+ T cells (not recorded which) from PBMCs. These receptors originate from a human donor with severe aplastic anemia or a healthy control (not recorded which). Each CDR3 is given with its conserved first and last residue. A D gene is named only where the DNA matches it firmly. The size field is filled for only some rows; it gives once, few, many or a size class.

TRBJ2-3	few	TRBD2	TRBV2	TGTGCCAGCAGTACTAGCGGGGGTACAGATACGCAGTATTTT	CASSTSGGTDTQYF
TRBJ2-1	-	-	TRBV4-2	TGTGCCAGCAGCCAAGGAGGACAGAGCAATGAGCAGTTCTTC	CASSQGGQSNEQFF
TRBJ2-5	-	-	TRBV9	TGTGCCAGCAATTTGCTAGACGGAGAGACCCAGTACTTC	CASNLLDGETQYF
TRBJ2-7	-	-	TRBV15	TGTGCCACCAGCAGAGGGACCGCCCAGTACTTC	CATSRGTAQYF
TRBJ2-7	-	-	TRBV6-5	TGTGCCAGCAGAAGTAGGTTCTACGAGCAGTACTTC	CASRSRFYEQYF
TRBJ2-3	few	TRBD1	TRBV7-9	TGTGCCAGCAGTTTGCGAGGGACAGCCCTGGGAGATACGCAGTATTTT	CASSLRGTALGDTQYF
TRBJ2-1	-	-	TRBV11-1	TGTGCCAGCAGCTTCCGAAGCCAACCGAGCTCCTACAATGAGCAGTTCTTC	CASSFRSQPSSYNEQFF
TRBJ2-7	-	TRBD2	TRBV24-1	TGTGCCACCAGTGACACAACTAGCGGGTCTTACGAGCAGTACTTC	CATSDTTSGSYEQYF
TRBJ2-5	-	-	TRBV29-1	TGCAGCGTTGATGGCTACTTAAGGATCCAGTACTTC	CSVDGYLRIQYF
TRBJ1-2	few	-	TRBV12-3/TRBV12-4	TGTGCCAGCAGTTTAGCCCGTTGGGAGTATGGCTACACCTTC	CASSLARWEYGYTF
TRBJ1-5	-	-	TRBV2	TGTGCCAGCAGTGTACGAAGTAAGACCCAGCATTTT	CASSVRSKTQHF
TRBJ2-3	-	-	TRBV9	TGTGCCAGCAGCCCCCAGACCACAGATACGCAGTATTTT	CASSPQTTDTQYF
TRBJ1-4	few	-	TRBV28	TGTGCCAGCAGCCTTCCAACATTATACCGTGAAAAACTGTTTTTT	CASSLPTLYREKLFF
TRBJ2-1	many	TRBD1	TRBV6-2/TRBV6-3	TGTGCCAGCAGTGACAAGGGACAGGGGCTCTACAATGAGCAGTTCTTC	CASSDKGQGLYNEQFF
TRBJ2-5	-	TRBD2	TRBV7-9	TGTGCCAGCAGCTCCAGAAGCGGGGCCCAGTACTTC	CASSSRSGAQYF
TRBJ1-5	-	TRBD1	TRBV7-8	TGTGCCAGCAGCCAAAGACAGGGGTCATATCAGCCCCAGCATTTT	CASSQRQGSYQPQHF
TRBJ2-1	-	TRBD2	TRBV15	TGTGCCACCAGCAGTAGCAGCGGGGGGGTGGATGAGCAGTTCTTC	CATSSSSGGVDEQFF
TRBJ2-6	-	-	TRBV7-3	TGTGCCAGCAGCACCCCCCCCTCTGGGGCCAACGTCCTGACTTTC	CASSTPPSGANVLTF
TRBJ1-5	few	-	TRBV7-9	TGTGCCAGCAGCTTAGTAATGAGGGATCTGAGCAATCAGCCCCAGCATTTT	CASSLVMRDLSNQPQHF
TRBJ1-5	few	-	TRBV27	TGTGCCAGCAGGCCCGGGGAAGGCAATCAGCCCCAGCATTTT	CASRPGEGNQPQHF
TRBJ2-3	-	-	TRBV29-1	TGCAGCTCCCGGAGGGGGATGGGCACAGATACGCAGTATTTT	CSSRRGMGTDTQYF
TRBJ1-5	few	-	TRBV2	TGTGCCAGCAGACGGAGCGGACTCTCCCCACGCCAGCATTTT	CASRRSGLSPRQHF
TRBJ1-5	-	TRBD1	TRBV2	TGTGCCGGCGGACAGGGCAATCAGCCCCAGCATTTT	CAGGQGNQPQHF
TRBJ2-7	few	-	TRBV7-6	TGTGCCAGCGCAGGGGAGGGGCCAGCCTCCTACGAGCAGTACTTC	CASAGEGPASYEQYF
TRBJ2-1	once	-	TRBV20-1	TGCAGTGCTAGAGATACGGTTGAGCAGTTCTTC	CSARDTVEQFF
TRBJ2-1	-	TRBD2	TRBV9	TGTGCCAGCAGCCAAAGTCCGCCAGTGGGGGGGTACAATGAGCAGTTCTTC	CASSQSPPVGGYNEQFF
TRBJ2-7	few	-	TRBV5-1	TGCGCCAGCAGCCCAGGGCAGGGCTTCGGCGAGCAGTACTTC	CASSPGQGFGEQYF
TRBJ2-7	-	TRBD2	TRBV25-1	TGTGCCAGCAGTGGCCCGGGACTAGCGGGGGCCTCCTACGAGCAGTACTTC	CASSGPGLAGASYEQYF
TRBJ1-2	-	-	TRBV29-1	TGCAGCGTTGAAGAGGTTTATGGCTACACCTTC	CSVEEVYGYTF
TRBJ1-2	few	TRBD1	TRBV29-1	TGCAGCGACAAACAGGGGAATGGCTACACCTTC	CSDKQGNGYTF
TRBJ2-2	-	-	TRBV7-9	TGTGCCAGCGGAGGAGTTGGAGGGAACACCGGGGAGCTGTTTTTT	CASGGVGGNTGELFF